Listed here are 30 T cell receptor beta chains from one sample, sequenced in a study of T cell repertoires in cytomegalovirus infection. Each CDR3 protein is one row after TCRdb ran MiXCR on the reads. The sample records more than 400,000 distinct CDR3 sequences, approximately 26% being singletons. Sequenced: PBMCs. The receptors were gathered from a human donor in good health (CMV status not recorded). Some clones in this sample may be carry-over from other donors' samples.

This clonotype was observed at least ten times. The CDR3: CASSFYGPNYEQYF. The DNA for the CDR3 is TGTGCCAGCAGCTTTTACGGGCCGAACTACGAGCAGTACTTC. The chain employs TRBV7-3 and TRBJ2-7; D remains ambiguous. The V gene's germline CDR1 is SGHTA and CDR2 FQGTGA. Trimming shortened V by 3 bases and J by 3 bases, and 12 bases separated the two germline ends. The CDR3 spans 14 residues.

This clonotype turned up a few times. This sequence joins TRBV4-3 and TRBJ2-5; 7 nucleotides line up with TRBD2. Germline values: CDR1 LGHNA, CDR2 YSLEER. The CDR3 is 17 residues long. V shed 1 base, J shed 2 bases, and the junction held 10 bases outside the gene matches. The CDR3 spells CASSQGWGGSWQETQYF. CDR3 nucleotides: TGCGCCAGCAGCCAAGGATGGGGCGGGAGTTGGCAAGAGACCCAGTACTTC.

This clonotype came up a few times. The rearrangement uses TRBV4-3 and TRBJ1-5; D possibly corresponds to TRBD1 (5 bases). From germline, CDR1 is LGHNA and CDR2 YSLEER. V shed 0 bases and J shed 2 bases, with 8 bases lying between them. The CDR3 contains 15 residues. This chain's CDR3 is CASSQDWGGNQPQHF. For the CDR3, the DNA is TGCGCCAGCAGCCAAGATTGGGGGGGCAATCAGCCCCAGCATTTT.

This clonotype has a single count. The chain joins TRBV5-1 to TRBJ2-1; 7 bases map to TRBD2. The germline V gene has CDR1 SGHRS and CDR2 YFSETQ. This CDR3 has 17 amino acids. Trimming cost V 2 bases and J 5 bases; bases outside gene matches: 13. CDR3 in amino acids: CASSFADRDYLNNEQFF. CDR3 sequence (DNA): TGCGCCAGCAGCTTTGCCGACCGGGACTACTTAAACAATGAGCAGTTCTTC.

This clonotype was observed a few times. The CDR3 nucleotides read TGTGCCAGCAGCGGCACAGGGGACTATGGCTACACCTTC. Protein: CASSGTGDYGYTF. This chain joins TRBV4-2 and TRBJ1-2, with 7 nucleotides matching TRBD1. In germline, CDR1 is LGHNA, CDR2 YNFKEQ. V was clipped by 5 bases and J by 3 bases; unmatched bases: 3. The CDR3 runs to 13 residues.

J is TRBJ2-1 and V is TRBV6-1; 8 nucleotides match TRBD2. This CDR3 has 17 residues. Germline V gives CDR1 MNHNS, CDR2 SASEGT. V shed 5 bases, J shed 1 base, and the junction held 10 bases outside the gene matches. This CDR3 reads CASSYAGGAGSYNEQFF. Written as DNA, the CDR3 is TGTGCCAGCAGTTACGCGGGGGGAGCGGGATCCTACAATGAGCAGTTCTTC.

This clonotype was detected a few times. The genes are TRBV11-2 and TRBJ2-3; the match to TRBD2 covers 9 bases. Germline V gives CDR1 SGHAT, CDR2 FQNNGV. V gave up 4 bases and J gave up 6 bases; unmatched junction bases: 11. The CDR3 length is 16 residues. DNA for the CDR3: TGTGCCAGCAGCTCTTTAGCGGGAGTGGGGCGGGATACGCAGTATTTT. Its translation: CASSSLAGVGRDTQYF.

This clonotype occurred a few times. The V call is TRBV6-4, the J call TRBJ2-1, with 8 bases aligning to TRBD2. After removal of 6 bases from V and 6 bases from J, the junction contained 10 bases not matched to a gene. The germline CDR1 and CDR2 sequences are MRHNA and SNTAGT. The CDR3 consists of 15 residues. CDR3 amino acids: CASSAGLGDFNEQFF. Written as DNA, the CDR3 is TGTGCCAGCAGCGCGGGACTAGGGGATTTCAATGAGCAGTTCTTC.

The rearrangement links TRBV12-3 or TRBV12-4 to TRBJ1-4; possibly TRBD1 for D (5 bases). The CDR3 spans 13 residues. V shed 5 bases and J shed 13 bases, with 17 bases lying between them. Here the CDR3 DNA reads TGTGCCAGCAGTCCCCAACGGGGCCATCCACTGTTTTTT. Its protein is CASSPQRGHPLFF.

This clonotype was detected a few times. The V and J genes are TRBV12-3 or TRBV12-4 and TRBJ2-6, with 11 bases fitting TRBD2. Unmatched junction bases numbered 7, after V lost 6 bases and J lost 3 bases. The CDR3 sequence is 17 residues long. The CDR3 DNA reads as TGTGCCAGCAGACTAGCGGGAGTGGAAGATGGGGCCAACGTCCTGACTTTC. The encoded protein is CASRLAGVEDGANVLTF.

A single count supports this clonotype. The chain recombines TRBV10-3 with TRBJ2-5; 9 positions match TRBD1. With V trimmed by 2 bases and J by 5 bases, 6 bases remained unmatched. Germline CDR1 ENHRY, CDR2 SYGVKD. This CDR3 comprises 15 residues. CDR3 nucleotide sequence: TGTGCCATCAGTGAGGCGGGACAGGGAGTCGAGACCCAGTACTTC. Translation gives CAISEAGQGVETQYF.

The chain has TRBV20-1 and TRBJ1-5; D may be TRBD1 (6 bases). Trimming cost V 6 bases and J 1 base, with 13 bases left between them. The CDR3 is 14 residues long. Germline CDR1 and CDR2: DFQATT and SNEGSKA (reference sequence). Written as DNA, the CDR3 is TGCAGTGCGGGGGGGCGGACCAGCAATCAGCCCCAGCATTTT. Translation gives CSAGGRTSNQPQHF.

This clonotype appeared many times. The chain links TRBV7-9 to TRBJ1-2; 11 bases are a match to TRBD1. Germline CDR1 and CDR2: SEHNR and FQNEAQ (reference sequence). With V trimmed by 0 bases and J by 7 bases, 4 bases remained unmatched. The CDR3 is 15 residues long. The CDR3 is CASSLAGQGASGYTF. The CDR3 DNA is TGTGCCAGCAGCTTAGCCGGACAGGGGGCGTCTGGCTACACCTTC.

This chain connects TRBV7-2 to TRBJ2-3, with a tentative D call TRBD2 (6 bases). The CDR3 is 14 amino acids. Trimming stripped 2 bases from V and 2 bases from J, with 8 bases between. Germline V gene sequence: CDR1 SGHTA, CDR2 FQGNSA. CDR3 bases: TGTGCCAGCAGCTTATGGCGGGACACAGATACGCAGTATTTT. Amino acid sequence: CASSLWRDTDTQYF.

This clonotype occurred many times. The CDR3, as DNA: TGTGCCAGCAGCCTGACTAGCGGGTTTCAAGAGACCCAGTACTTC. Residues: CASSLTSGFQETQYF. The gene calls are TRBV7-2 and TRBJ2-5; TRBD2 matches at 10 bases. The CDR3 loop spans 15 amino acids. Germline CDR1 and CDR2: SGHTA and FQGNSA. Trimming took 5 bases from V and 2 from J; bases not matched to a gene: 5.

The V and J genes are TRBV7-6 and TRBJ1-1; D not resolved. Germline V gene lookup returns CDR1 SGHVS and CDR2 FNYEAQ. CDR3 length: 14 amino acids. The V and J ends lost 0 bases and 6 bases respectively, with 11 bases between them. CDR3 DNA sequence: TGTGCCAGCAGCTTAGCGGCTGGGTCGGCTGAAGCTTTCTTT. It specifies CASSLAAGSAEAFF. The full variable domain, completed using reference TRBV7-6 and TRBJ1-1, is GAGVSQSPRYKVTKRGQDVALRCDPISGHVSLYWYRQALGQGPEFLTYFNYEAQQDKSGLPNDRFSAERPEGSISTLTIQRTEQRDSAMYRCASSLAAGSAEAFFGQGTRLTVV.

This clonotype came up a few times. This CDR3 is CAISETPEAGYTF. In DNA form, the CDR3 reads TGTGCCATCAGTGAGACACCGGAGGCTGGCTACACCTTC. The chain uses TRBV10-3 and TRBJ1-2; D remains ambiguous. CDR1 is ENHRY and CDR2 is SYGVKD in the germline V gene. The CDR3 is made up of 13 amino acids. Trimming cost V 2 bases and J 7 bases, with 11 bases left between them.

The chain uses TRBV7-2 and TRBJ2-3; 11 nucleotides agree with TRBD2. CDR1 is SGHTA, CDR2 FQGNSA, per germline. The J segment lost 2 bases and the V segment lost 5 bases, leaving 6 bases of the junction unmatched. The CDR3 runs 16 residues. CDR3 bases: TGTGCCAGCAGCGGACTAGCGGGTGTCCTCACAGATACGCAGTATTTT. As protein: CASSGLAGVLTDTQYF.

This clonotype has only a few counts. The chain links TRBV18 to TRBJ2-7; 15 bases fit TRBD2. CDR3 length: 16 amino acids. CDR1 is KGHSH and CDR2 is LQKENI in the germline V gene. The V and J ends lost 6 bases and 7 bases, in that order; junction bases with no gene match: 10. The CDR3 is CASSGGTSGRRGEQYV. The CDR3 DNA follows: TGTGCCAGCTCGGGAGGGACTAGCGGGAGGAGAGGAGAGCAGTACGTC.

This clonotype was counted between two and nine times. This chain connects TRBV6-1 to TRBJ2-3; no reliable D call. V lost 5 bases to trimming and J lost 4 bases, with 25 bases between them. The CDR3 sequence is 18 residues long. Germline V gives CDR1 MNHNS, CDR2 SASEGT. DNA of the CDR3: TGTGCCAGCAGTACCCTGTGGGAAGGGCAGTTCCACCCAGATACGCAGTATTTT. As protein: CASSTLWEGQFHPDTQYF.

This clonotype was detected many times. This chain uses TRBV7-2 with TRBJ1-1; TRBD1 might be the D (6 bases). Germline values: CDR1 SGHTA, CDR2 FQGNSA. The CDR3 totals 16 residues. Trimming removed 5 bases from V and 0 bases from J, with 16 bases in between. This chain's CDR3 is CASSPRGGALNTEAFF. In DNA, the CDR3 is TGTGCCAGCAGCCCTCGGGGGGGGGCGCTGAACACTGAAGCTTTCTTT.

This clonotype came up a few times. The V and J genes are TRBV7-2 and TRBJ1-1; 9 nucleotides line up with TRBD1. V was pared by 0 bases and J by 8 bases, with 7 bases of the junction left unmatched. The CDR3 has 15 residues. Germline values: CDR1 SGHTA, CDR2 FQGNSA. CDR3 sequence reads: CASSLAMTGGAEAFF. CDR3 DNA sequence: TGTGCCAGCAGCTTAGCGATGACAGGGGGAGCCGAAGCTTTCTTT.

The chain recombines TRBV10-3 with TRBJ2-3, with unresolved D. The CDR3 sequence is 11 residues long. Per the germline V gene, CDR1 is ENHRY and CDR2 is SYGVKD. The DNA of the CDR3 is TGTGCTTGTGGCGAGACAGATACGCAGTATTTT. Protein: CACGETDTQYF.

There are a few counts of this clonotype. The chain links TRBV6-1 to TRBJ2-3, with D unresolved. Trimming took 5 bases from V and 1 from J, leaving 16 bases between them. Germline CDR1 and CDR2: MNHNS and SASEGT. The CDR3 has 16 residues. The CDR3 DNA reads TGTGCCAGCAGTTATCAATCGGCGTCCCGCACAGATACGCAGTATTTT. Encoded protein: CASSYQSASRTDTQYF.

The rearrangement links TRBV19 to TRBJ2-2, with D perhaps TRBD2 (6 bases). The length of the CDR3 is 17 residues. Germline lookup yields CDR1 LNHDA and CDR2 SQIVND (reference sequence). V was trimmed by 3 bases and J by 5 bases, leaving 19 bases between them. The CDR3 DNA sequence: TGTGCCAGTAGTATGTCGGATGCTAGCGCGATAACCGGGGAGCTGTTTTTT. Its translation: CASSMSDASAITGELFF.

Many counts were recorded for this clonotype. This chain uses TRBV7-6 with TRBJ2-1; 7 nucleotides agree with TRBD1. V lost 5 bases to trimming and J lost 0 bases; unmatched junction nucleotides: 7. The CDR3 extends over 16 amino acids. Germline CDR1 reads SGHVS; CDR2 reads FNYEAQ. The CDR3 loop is CASSLTGANSYNEQFF. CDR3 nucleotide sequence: TGTGCCAGCAGCCTAACAGGGGCCAACTCCTACAATGAGCAGTTCTTC.

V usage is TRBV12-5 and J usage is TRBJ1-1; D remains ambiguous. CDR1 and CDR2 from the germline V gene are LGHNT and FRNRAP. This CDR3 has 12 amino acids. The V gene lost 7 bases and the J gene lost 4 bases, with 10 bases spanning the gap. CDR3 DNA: TGTGCTAGTGCGCCCGGGGTCACTGAAGCTTTCTTT. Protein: CASAPGVTEAFF.

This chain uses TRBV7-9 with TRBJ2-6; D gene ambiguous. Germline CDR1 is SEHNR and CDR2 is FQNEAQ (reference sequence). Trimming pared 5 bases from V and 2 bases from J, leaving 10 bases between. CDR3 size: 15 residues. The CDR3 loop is CASSPFPAGANVLTF. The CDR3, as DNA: TGTGCCAGCAGCCCCTTCCCCGCTGGGGCCAACGTCCTGACTTTC.

CDR3 region: CASNLAGASINIQYF. DNA of the CDR3: TGTGCCAGCAACTTAGCGGGAGCGTCGATAAACATTCAGTACTTC. The chain is built from TRBV6-6 and TRBJ2-4; TRBD2 aligns across 9 bases. CDR1 and CDR2 from the germline V gene are MNHNY and SVGAGI (reference sequence). The CDR3 extends over 15 amino acids. V dropped 7 bases and J dropped 6; count of bases not matched to a gene: 10.

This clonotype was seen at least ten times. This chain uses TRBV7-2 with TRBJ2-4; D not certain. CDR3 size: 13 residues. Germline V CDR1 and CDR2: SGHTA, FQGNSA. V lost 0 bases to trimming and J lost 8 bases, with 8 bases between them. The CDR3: CASSLARLDIQYF. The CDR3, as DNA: TGTGCCAGCAGCTTAGCGCGATTAGACATTCAGTACTTC.